Detailed here is one T cell receptor beta chain. Its antigen is still unknown. No qualities accompany the bases; no much larger clone lies one base away. TCRbeta CDR3 regions were amplified from genomic DNA using the immunoSEQ Assay, a bias-controlled multiplex PCR. The authors' analysis ran thus. Nucleated cell counts per sample were estimated from amplification of reference gene primers within the assay. To quantify the absolute abundance of each unique TCRbeta CDR3 rearrangement, sequence reads were collapsed and filtered. For each sample, productive Simpson clonality was calculated as the square root of Simpson's diversity index across productive rearrangements. Not all clones reach the TCRdb copy of this immuneACCESS table, which keeps in-frame sequences only. Checked studies attribute under half of the gap to unresolved V genes and leave the rest unexplained. That table gives V, J and clone size, and the DNA gave D and trimming. The sample table records hundreds of thousands of clones; about nine tenths of these occur just once. The ten largest clones add up to 2.6% of the sample.

The data originate from a study of blood T cell repertoires in COVID-19 (dated by TCRdb to about 2020). About the investigation overall: Samples covering the acute and convalescent phases of COVID-19 were provided by collaborators in the United States, Italy and Spain. Where available, HLA class I and class II types were obtained from metadata supplied by the sample provider rather than from assay-based typing. The samples were drawn from two sources: the first 160 participants of the ongoing ImmuneRACE study, and 1,200 or so subjects contributed by 6 global collaborators. A freely available public database, intended as a resource for researchers studying the immune response to SARS-CoV-2, is where the repertoires were released. A de-identified subject ID, COVID-19 status, age in years and sex were almost always included in the sample metadata. The dataset comprised deeply sampled blood TCRbeta repertoires from subjects exposed to, actively infected with, or recovered from COVID-19. The material from the prospective study consisted of cDNA or gDNA derived from T cells, B-cell-depleted T cells, or PBMCs. The paper as a whole reports these results and caveats: The quantity of clinical and demographic metadata differed by source and by participant and was supplied without curation.

In the prospective study, participants were about 18 to 90 years old, resided in about two dozen geographic areas of the United States, and were enrolled through a virtual design. In the prospective study, cohorts were assigned on the basis of participant-reported clinical history obtained from a screening survey and a study questionnaire. Recovered participants in ImmuneRACE Cohort 3 were defined by two consecutive negative NP/OP PCR tests, clearance by a healthcare professional, or resolution of symptoms. Mobile phlebotomists in the prospective study collected whole blood, serum and a nasopharyngeal or oropharyngeal swab from every participant. Prospective study participants could optionally give additional blood draws and questionnaires over an approximately two-month period. Before DNA extraction, prospective study blood samples were shipped either frozen or at room temperature. The sample was PBMCs or T cells enriched from blood (not recorded which). The TCR originated in a man aged 60 to 69 who had recovered from COVID-19.

The nucleotides are TGTGCCTGGAGTCGTGGACAGGGGAAGGGTCGGATCTATGGCTACACCTTC. This is translated as CAWSRGQGKGRIYGYTF. The receptor chain draws on TRBV30 and TRBJ1-2; 9 of the junction bases match TRBD1. Reading from cysteine to phenylalanine, the CDR3 counts 17 amino acids. Only CDR3 DNA is held: 51 bases, read in frame from base 1. From V the trimming removes 2 bases and from J it removes 4 bases, while the gene matches leave 14 bases of the junction unaccounted for. CDR1 and CDR2 are read off the germline V gene (reference sequence) as GTSNPN and SVGIG.